This T cell receptor beta chain stems from a study of blood T cell repertoires in COVID-19. Turning to the study itself: The United States, Italy and Spain supplied acute and convalescent COVID-19 samples. The analysed material was cDNA or gDNA that came from T cells, B-cell-depleted T cells, or PBMCs.

This CDR3 comprises 14 residues. CDR1 is MDHEN, CDR2 SYDVKM, per germline. Trimming took 5 bases from V and 1 from J; bases not matched to a gene: 3. As concerns this clone: At the DNA level, this CDR3 is encoded by other sequences in the same sample as well.

Original processing notes: Reference gene primers were amplified, and this amplification served to estimate nucleated cell counts. Assay: immunoSEQ multiplex PCR; the TCRdb copy retains only in-frame clones and omits some. V and J calls and clone size are those listed in that table; D and trimming were worked out from the DNA. The sample carries roughly 150,000 clones, over 70% recorded once. The TCR was taken from a human donor in a cohort sampled during active COVID-19. The chain uses TRBV28 and TRBJ2-3; 7 bases agree with TRBD1. Sequencing input: peripheral blood. CDR3 region: CASSRDRGTDTQYF. The CDR3 DNA reads TGTGCCAGCAGTCGGGACAGAGGCACAGATACGCAGTATTTT.